What follows is one T cell receptor (beta chain) and its context. The data were obtained in a study of blood T cells in healthy people across ages. The use of a sample-barcoded 5' primer and a J-beta primer mix characterized a second PCR of about 7 to 12 cycles. Carrying 12 random nucleotides, a template-switch adaptor labeled each individual cDNA molecule. CDR3-containing paired-end reads numbered at least 3 million in each sample. TCRdb re-called the 5' RACE reads through MiXCR, storing one row per CDR3 protein. The table records hundreds of thousands of distinct CDR3 sequences, 62% of them present only once. This CDR3 region has 15 residues. The junction had 5 bases not matched to a gene; V was cut back by 7 bases and J by 1 base. Germline assignment: CDR1 MNHNY and CDR2 SVGAGI (reference sequence).

V and J are TRBV6-6 and TRBJ1-4, with 8 nucleotides matching TRBD1. The source material was blood. The clonotype was recovered from a young man in good health. CDR3 protein: CASKDRGETNEKLFF. The CDR3 DNA follows: TGTGCCAGCAAAGACAGGGGCGAAACTAATGAAAAACTGTTTTTT.